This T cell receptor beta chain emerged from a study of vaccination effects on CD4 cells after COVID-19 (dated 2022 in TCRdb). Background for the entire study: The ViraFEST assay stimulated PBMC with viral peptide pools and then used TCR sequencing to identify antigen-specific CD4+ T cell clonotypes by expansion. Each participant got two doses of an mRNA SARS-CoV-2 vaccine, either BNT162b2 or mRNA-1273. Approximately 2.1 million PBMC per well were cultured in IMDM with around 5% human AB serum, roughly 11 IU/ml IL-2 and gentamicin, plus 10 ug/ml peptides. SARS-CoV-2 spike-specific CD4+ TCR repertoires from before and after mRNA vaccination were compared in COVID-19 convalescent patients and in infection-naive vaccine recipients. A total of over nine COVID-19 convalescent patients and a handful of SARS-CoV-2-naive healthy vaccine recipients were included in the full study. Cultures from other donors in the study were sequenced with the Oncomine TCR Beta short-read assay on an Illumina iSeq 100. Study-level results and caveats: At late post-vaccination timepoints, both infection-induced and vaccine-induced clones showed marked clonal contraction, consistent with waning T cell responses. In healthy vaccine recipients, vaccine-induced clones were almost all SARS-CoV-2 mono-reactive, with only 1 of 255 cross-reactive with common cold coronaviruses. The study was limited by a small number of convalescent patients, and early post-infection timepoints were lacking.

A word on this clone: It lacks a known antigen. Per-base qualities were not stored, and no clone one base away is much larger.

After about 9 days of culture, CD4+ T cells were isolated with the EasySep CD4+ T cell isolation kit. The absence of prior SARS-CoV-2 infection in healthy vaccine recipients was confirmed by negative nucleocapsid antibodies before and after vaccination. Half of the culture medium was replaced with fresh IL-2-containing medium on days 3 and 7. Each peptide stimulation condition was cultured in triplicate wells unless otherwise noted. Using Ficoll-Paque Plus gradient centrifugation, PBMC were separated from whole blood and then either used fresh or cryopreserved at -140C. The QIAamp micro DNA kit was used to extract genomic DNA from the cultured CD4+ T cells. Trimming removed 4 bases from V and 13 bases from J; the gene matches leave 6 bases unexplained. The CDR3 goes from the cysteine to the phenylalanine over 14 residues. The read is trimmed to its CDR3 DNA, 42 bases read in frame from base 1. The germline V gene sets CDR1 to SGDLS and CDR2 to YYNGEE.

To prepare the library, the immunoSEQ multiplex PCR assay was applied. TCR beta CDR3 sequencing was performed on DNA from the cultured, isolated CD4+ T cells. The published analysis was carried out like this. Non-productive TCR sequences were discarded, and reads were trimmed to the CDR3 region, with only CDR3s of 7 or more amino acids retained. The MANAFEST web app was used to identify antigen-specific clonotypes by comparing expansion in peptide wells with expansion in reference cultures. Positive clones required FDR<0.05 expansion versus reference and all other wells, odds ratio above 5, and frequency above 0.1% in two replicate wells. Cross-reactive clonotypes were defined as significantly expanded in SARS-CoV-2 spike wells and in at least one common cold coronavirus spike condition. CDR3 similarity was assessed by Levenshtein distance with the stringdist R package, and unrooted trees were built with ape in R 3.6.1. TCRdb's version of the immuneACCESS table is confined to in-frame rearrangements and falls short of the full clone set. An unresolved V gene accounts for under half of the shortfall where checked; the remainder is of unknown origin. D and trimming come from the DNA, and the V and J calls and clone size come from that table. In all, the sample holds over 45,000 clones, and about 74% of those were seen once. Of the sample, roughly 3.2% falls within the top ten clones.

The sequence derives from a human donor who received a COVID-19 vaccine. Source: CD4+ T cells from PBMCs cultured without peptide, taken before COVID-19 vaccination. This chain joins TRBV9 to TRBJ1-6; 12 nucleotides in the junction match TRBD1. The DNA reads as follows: TGTGCCAGCAGCCGGCCGGGACAGGGGGCCCCCCTCCACTTT. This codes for CASSRPGQGAPLHF.